The 7 T cell receptor beta chains below come from one sample, sequenced in a study of CD8+CD57+ T cells in acquired aplastic anemia. Patients chosen for sequencing had shown CD8+CD57+ cell expansion by flow cytometry. Genomic DNA served as template for TCR beta VDJ and CDR3 profiling. From the reads, TCRdb called clonotypes with MiXCR, one entry per CDR3 protein. The sample shows roughly 200,000 distinct CDR3 sequences, around 63% of them seen only once. Material for sequencing was sorted CD4+, CD8+, or CD8+CD57+ T cells (not recorded which) from PBMCs. Receptors were obtained from a human donor with aplastic anemia.

The CDR3 coding sequence is TGTGCCAGCAGCTTAAGTCCGGGGGAGACCCAGTACTTC. Translating gives CASSLSPGETQYF. V gene TRBV7-2 combines with J gene TRBJ2-5; weak D call: TRBD2 (5 bases). The CDR3 loop spans 13 amino acids. Germline V gene sequence: CDR1 SGHTA, CDR2 FQGNSA. Trimming removed 2 bases at V and 5 bases at J, with 9 bases between.

This chain joins TRBV2 and TRBJ2-3; D gene ambiguous. CDR3 length equals 13 residues. Trimming cost V 6 bases and J 2 bases, with 9 bases left between them. Germline V gene sequence: CDR1 SNHLY, CDR2 FYNNEI. The DNA of the CDR3 is TGTGCCAGCAGGACTGGGCCCACAGATACGCAGTATTTT. Its protein is CASRTGPTDTQYF.

This chain connects TRBV7-8 to TRBJ1-6; D uncertain. The CDR3 contains 14 residues. CDR1 and CDR2 from the germline V gene are SGHVS and FQNEAQ. V lost 1 base and J lost 13, with 14 bases in between. The CDR3 sequence is CASSLGPNNQPLHF. The CDR3 DNA is TGTGCCAGCAGCTTAGGGCCCAACAATCAGCCCCTCCACTTT.

The chain has TRBV10-3 and TRBJ1-2, with D unclear. Between the trimmed V and J ends, which lost 3 bases and 4 bases, there was a span of 9 bases. CDR1 is ENHRY and CDR2 is SYGVKD in the germline V gene. The CDR3 sequence is 13 residues long. CDR3 region: CAISEDVPYGYTF. The DNA for the CDR3 is TGTGCCATCAGTGAAGACGTGCCCTATGGCTACACCTTC.

This clonotype was counted ten times or more. The chain joins TRBV10-3 to TRBJ2-3, with D hard to call. CDR1 is ENHRY, CDR2 SYGVKD, per germline. The length of the CDR3 is 14 residues. Deletions cut 3 bases from V and 6 bases from J, with 13 bases between. In DNA, the CDR3 is TGTGCCATCAGTGAAGGCAGAGAGTACGATACGCAGTATTTT. Residues: CAISEGREYDTQYF.

The chain is built from TRBV19 and TRBJ1-5; TRBD1 is a possible D gene (5 bases). V was cut by 1 base and J by 9 bases, with 13 bases left in between. This CDR3 has 14 amino acids. CDR1 and CDR2 (germline): LNHDA, SQIVND (reference sequence). For the CDR3, the DNA is TGTGCCAGTAGTATAGGGGACGGCGTACGGCCCCAGCATTTT. It yields the protein CASSIGDGVRPQHF.

The chain has TRBV20-1 and TRBJ2-7, with D hard to call. Trimming pared 3 bases from V and 2 bases from J, leaving 14 bases between. This CDR3 contains 14 residues. Germline V gene sequence: CDR1 DFQATT, CDR2 SNEGSKA (reference sequence). The CDR3 DNA is TGCAGTGCTAGTTTGGGTGTCACTACCTACGAGCAGTACTTC. Its protein product is CSASLGVTTYEQYF.